What follows are 3 T cell receptor beta chains derived from one specimen sequenced in a study of T cell responses to AZD1222 COVID-19 vaccine. Method: immunoSEQ multiplex PCR; TCRdb's copy keeps in-frame clones and lacks some. The profile shows about 140,000 clones, around 88% of them singletons. The sequencing here drew on peripheral blood, taken on day 0 of AZD1222 vaccination. The receptors derive from an adult in good health.

This chain joins TRBV2 and TRBJ1-2; D remains unclear. CDR1 is SNHLY and CDR2 is FYNNEI in the germline V gene. The CDR3 covers 13 residues. The V gene lost 3 bases and the J gene lost 2 bases, with 7 bases spanning the gap. The CDR3 bases are TGTGCCAGCAGTGAGTGGGAAAACTATGGCTACACCTTC. It is translated as CASSEWENYGYTF.

This chain joins TRBV25-1 and TRBJ1-1; D possibly corresponds to TRBD1 (5 bases). The germline V gene has CDR1 MGHDK and CDR2 SYGVNS. The CDR3 extends over 16 amino acids. Trimming left V 3 bases short and J 0 bases short, with 14 bases between. In DNA, the CDR3 is TGTGCCAGCAGTGACCCCAGCGGGGGACTGAACACTGAAGCTTTCTTT. Translation: CASSDPSGGLNTEAFF. The entire variable domain, with the rest obtained from reference TRBV25-1 and TRBJ1-1, is as follows: EADIYQTPRYLVIGTGKKITLECSQTMGHDKMYWYQQDPGMELHLIHYSYGVNSTEKGDLSSESTVSRIRTEHFPLTLESARPSHTSQYLCASSDPSGGLNTEAFFGQGTRLTVV.

The chain links TRBV7-2 to TRBJ2-1; tentative D call: TRBD2 (5 bases). Germline V gene sequence: CDR1 SGHTA, CDR2 FQGNSA. Trimming shortened V by 2 bases and J by 10 bases, and 12 bases separated the two germline ends. The CDR3 has 13 residues. For the CDR3, the DNA is TGTGCCAGCAGCTTATCGGCCGGGATGGAGCAGTTCTTC. Its translation: CASSLSAGMEQFF.